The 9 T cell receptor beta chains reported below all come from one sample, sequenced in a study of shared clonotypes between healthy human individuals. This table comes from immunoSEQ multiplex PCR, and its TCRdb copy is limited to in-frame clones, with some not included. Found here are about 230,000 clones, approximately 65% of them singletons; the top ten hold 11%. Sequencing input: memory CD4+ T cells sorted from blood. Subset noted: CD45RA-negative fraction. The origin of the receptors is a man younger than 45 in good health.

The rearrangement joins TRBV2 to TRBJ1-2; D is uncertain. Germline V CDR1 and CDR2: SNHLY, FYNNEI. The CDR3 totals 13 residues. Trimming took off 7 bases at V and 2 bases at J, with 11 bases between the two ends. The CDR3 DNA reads TGTGCCAGCACCCCGGTTGTGAACTATGGCTACACCTTC. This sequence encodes CASTPVVNYGYTF. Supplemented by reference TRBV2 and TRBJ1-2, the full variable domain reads EPEVTQTPSHQVTQMGQEVILRCVPISNHLYFYWYRQILGQKVEFLVSFYNNEISEKSEIFDDQFSVERPDGSNFTLKIRSTKLEDSAMYFCASTPVVNYGYTFGSGTRLTVV.

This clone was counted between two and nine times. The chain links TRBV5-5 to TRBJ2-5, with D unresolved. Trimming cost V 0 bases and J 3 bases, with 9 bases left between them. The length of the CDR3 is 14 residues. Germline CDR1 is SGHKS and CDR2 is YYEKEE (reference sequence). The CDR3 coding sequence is TGTGCCAGCAGCTTGGCTGGAACAGAAGAGACCCAGTACTTC. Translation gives CASSLAGTEETQYF. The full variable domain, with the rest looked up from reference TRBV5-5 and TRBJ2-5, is DAGVTQSPTHLIKTRGQQVTLRCSPISGHKSVSWYQQVLGQGPQFIFQYYEKEERGRGNFPDRFSARQFPNYSSELNVNALLLGDSALYLCASSLAGTEETQYFGPGTRLLVL.

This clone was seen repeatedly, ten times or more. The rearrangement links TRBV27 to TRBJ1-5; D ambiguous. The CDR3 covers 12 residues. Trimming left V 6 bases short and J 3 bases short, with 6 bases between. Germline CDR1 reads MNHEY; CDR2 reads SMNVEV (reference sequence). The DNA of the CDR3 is TGTGCCAGCAGCCGTACCAATCAGCCCCAGCATTTT. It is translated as CASSRTNQPQHF.

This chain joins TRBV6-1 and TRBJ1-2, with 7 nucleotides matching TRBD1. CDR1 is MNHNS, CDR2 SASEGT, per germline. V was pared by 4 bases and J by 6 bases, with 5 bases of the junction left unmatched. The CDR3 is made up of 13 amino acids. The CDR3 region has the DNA TGTGCCAGCAGTGGACAGGGATTCGATGGCTACACCTTC. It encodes CASSGQGFDGYTF.

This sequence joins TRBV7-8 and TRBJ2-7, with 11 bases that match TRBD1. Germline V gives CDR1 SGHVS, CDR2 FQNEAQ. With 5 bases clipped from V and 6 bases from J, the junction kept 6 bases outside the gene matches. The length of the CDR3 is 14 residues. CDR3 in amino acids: CASSAGQGGSEQYF. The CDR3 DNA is TGTGCCAGCAGCGCGGGACAGGGGGGCTCCGAGCAGTACTTC.

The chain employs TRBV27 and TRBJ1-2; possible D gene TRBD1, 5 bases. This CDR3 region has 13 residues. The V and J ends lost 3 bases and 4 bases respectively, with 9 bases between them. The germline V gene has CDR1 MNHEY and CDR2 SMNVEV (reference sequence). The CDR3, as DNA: TGTGCCAGCAGTTTCAGAGACAGCTATGGCTACACCTTC. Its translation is CASSFRDSYGYTF.

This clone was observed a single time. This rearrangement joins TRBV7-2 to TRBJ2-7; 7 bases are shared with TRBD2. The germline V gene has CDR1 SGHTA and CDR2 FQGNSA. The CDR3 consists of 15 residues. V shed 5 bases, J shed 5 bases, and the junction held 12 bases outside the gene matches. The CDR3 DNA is TGTGCCAGCAGCCTTCGGACTAGGAGCTTCCACGAGCAGTACTTC. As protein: CASSLRTRSFHEQYF.

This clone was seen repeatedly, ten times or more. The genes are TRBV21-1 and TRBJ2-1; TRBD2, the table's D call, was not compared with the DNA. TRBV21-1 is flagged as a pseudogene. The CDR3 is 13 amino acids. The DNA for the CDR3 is TGTGCCAGCAGCAAGGAAAGTAGCGATGAGCAGTTCTTC. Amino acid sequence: CASSKESSDEQFF.

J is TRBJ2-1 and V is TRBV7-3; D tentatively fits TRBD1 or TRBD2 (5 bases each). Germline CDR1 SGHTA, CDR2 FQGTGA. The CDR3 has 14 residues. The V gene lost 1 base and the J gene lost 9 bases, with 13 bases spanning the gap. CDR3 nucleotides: TGTGCCAGCAGCTTAAGCCGGGACCTAAGTGAGCAGTTCTTC. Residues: CASSLSRDLSEQFF.